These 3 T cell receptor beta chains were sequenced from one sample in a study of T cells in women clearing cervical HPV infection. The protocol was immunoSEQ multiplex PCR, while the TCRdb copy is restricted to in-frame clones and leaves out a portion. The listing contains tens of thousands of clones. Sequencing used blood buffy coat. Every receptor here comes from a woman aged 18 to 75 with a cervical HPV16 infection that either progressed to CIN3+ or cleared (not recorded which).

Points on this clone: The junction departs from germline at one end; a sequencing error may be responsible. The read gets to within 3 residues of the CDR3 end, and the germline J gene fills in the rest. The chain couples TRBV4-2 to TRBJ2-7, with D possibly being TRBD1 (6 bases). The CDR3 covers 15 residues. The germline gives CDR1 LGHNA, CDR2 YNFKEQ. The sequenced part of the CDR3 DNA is TGCGCCAGCAGCCATGAATACGGGACAAGCTACGAG. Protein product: CASSHEYGTSYE. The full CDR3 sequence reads CASSHEYGTSYEQYF.

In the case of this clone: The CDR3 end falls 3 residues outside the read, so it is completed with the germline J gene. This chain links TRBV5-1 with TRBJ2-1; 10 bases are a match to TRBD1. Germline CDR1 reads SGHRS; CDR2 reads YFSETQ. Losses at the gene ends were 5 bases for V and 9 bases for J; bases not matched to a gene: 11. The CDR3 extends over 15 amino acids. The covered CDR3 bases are TGCGCCAGCAGACAAGAGGGACAGGGGCGAACTGAG. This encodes CASRQEGQGRTE. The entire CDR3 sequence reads CASRQEGQGRTEQFF.

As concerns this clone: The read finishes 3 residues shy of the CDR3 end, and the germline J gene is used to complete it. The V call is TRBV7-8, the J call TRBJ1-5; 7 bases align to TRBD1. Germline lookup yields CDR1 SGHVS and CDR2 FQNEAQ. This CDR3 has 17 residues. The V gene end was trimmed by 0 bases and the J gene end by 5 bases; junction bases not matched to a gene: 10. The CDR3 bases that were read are TGTGCCAGCAGCTTAGCGCTCACAGGGGCTTCGTATCAGCCC. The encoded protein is CASSLALTGASYQP. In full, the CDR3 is CASSLALTGASYQPQHF.